A single sample gave rise to the 8 T cell receptor beta chains below, sequenced in a study of blood T cell repertoires in COVID-19. Method: immunoSEQ multiplex PCR; TCRdb's copy keeps in-frame clones and lacks some. The sample holds around 150,000 clones, roughly 86% seen once. The specimen sequenced was peripheral blood. Receptors were obtained from a woman in her sixties who had recovered from COVID-19.

This chain links TRBV5-4 with TRBJ2-1, with no clear D. The CDR3 consists of 15 residues. Germline lookup yields CDR1 SGHNT and CDR2 YYREEE (reference sequence). V shed 0 bases and J shed 0 bases, with 7 bases lying between them. CDR3 amino acids: CASSLEESSYNEQFF. CDR3 in DNA: TGTGCCAGCAGCTTGGAAGAGAGCTCCTACAATGAGCAGTTCTTC. The variable domain in full, completed from reference TRBV5-4 and TRBJ2-1, reads ETGVTQSPTHLIKTRGQQVTLRCSSQSGHNTVSWYQQALGQGPQFIFQYYREEENGRGNFPPRFSGLQFPNYSSELNVNALELDDSALYLCASSLEESSYNEQFFGPGTRLTVL.

V usage is TRBV2 and J usage is TRBJ2-1; the match to TRBD1 covers 8 bases. This CDR3 is 15 amino acids long. The V segment lost 5 bases and the J segment 3 bases; nucleotides outside the gene matches: 6. Germline V lookup: CDR1 SNHLY, CDR2 FYNNEI. The CDR3 spells CASSPGQAHYNEQFF. CDR3 in DNA: TGTGCCAGCAGTCCGGGACAGGCTCACTACAATGAGCAGTTCTTC.

The chain has TRBV5-1 and TRBJ1-1; 10 positions agree with TRBD1. CDR3 size: 17 residues. V dropped 0 bases and J dropped 5; count of bases not matched to a gene: 10. Germline V lookup: CDR1 SGHRS, CDR2 YFSETQ. The CDR3: CASSLADRGWGRTEAFF. For the CDR3, the DNA is TGCGCCAGCAGCTTGGCGGACAGGGGGTGGGGTAGAACTGAAGCTTTCTTT.

The genes are TRBV29-1 and TRBJ2-7; TRBD1 agrees at 7 bases. The CDR3 runs 13 residues. Trimming at V came to 5 bases and at J to 0 bases, leaving 4 bases not matched to a gene. CDR1 and CDR2 (germline): SQVTM, ANQGSEA. The CDR3 sequence: CSVRRTGSYEQYF. DNA of the CDR3: TGCAGCGTTCGCAGGACAGGCTCCTACGAGCAGTACTTC.

V is TRBV28 and J is TRBJ1-3, with 7 bases fitting TRBD1. Germline CDR1 MDHEN, CDR2 SYDVKM. The CDR3 sequence is 15 residues long. After removal of 7 bases from V and 0 bases from J, the junction contained 6 bases not matched to a gene. CDR3 amino acids: CASMEGANSGNTIYF. CDR3 DNA: TGTGCCAGCATGGAGGGGGCGAACTCTGGAAACACCATATATTTT.

The chain recombines TRBV28 with TRBJ1-2; D unresolved. Germline lookup yields CDR1 MDHEN and CDR2 SYDVKM. The V end was cut by 7 bases, the J end by 3 bases, with 6 bases between. This CDR3 comprises 11 residues. The DNA for the CDR3 is TGTGCCAGCAATTCGGACTATGGCTACACCTTC. Its translation is CASNSDYGYTF.

V usage is TRBV5-1 and J usage is TRBJ2-6; TRBD2 matches at 7 bases. The CDR3 totals 18 residues. With 4 bases clipped from V and 0 bases from J, the junction kept 10 bases outside the gene matches. Germline CDR1 SGHRS, CDR2 YFSETQ. The CDR3 DNA sequence: TGCGCCAGCAGCATGGACGGTGGGAGGGTCTCTGGGGCCAACGTCCTGACTTTC. Protein product: CASSMDGGRVSGANVLTF.

This clone was observed a single time. This sequence joins TRBV4-3 and TRBJ2-3; 8 nucleotides agree with TRBD1. Germline CDR1 and CDR2: LGHNA and YSLEER. V shed 5 bases, J shed 2 bases, and the junction held 12 bases outside the gene matches. The CDR3 loop spans 17 amino acids. CDR3 sequence reads: CASSEQSPGQDTDTQYF. The CDR3 DNA follows: TGCGCCAGCAGCGAACAAAGTCCGGGACAGGACACAGATACGCAGTATTTT.